The source of this TCR beta chain is a study of CD8 T cells in ankylosing spondylitis. The study, taken as a whole, reports: In peripheral blood, disease-linked CD8+ clones occurred at relatively low frequencies. Roughly 8 highly homologous variants made up a TCR beta motif that seemed to typify ankylosing spondylitis blood.

Germline V gene sequence: CDR1 MNHEY, CDR2 SMNVEV (reference sequence). The CDR3 covers 14 residues. Unmatched junction bases numbered 3, after V lost 3 bases and J lost 5 bases. For TCR beta, libraries came from quantitative 5'-RACE with molecular barcodes. TCRdb re-called the 5' RACE reads with MiXCR, one entry per CDR3 protein. The sample has 500,000 to 650,000 distinct CDR3 sequences, less than 6% seen once. This clonotype was picked up many times. What it binds is unknown. This sequence originates from a male donor with ankylosing spondylitis. The sample consisted of blood, either unsorted or a sorted T cell fraction (not recorded which). The chain carries TRBV27 and TRBJ1-2, with 10 nucleotides matching TRBD1. Here the CDR3 DNA reads TGTGCCAGCAGTTTCGGGACAGGGGCTTATGGCTACACCTTC. As protein: CASSFGTGAYGYTF.